The 23 T cell receptor beta chains presented below share a single source sample, sequenced in a study of T cells in Graves' hyperthyroidism and ophthalmopathy. TCR beta CDR3 regions were amplified from RNA transcripts. Carried out on the TCR CDR3, a first-round RT-PCR used the HTBI primer set. TCRdb fed the multiplex PCR reads into MiXCR, producing one record per CDR3 protein. Of over 700,000 distinct CDR3 sequences detected, around 40% appear once; the ten largest clones hold around 29%. Sequenced: blood. The source is a middle-aged woman with Graves' hyperthyroidism.

Remarks on this clonotype: Possible read error: a much larger clone is one base away. The chain has TRBV19 and TRBJ1-2; possibly TRBD1 for D (5 bases). This CDR3 comprises 15 residues. Germline values: CDR1 LNHDA, CDR2 SQIVND (reference sequence). The germline V and J ends were trimmed by 6 bases and 7 bases, with 21 bases remaining between them. CDR3: CASSRPGTEPGGYTF. As DNA, the CDR3 is TGTGCCAGTAGCAGACCCGGGACGGAGCCCGGTGGCTACACCTTC.

V usage is TRBV25-1 and J usage is TRBJ2-7; 10 bases match TRBD2. This CDR3 has 15 amino acids. V gave up 6 bases and J gave up 3 bases; unmatched junction bases: 8. In germline, CDR1 is MGHDK, CDR2 SYGVNS. CDR3 amino acids: CASRPTSGVIYEQYF. The DNA for the CDR3 is TGTGCCAGCAGACCCACTAGCGGGGTTATCTACGAGCAGTACTTC.

This clonotype was detected only a few times. V is TRBV7-2 and J is TRBJ2-7, with D uncertain. Trimming stripped 5 bases from V and 0 bases from J, with 14 bases between. The CDR3 loop spans 15 amino acids. CDR1 is SGHTA, CDR2 FQGNSA, per germline. In DNA, the CDR3 is TGTGCCAGCAGCCCCCGTGTAGTGAGCTCCTACGAGCAGTACTTC. It codes for CASSPRVVSSYEQYF.

This sequence joins TRBV7-2 and TRBJ1-6; 8 bases line up with TRBD1. The V segment lost 5 bases and the J segment 10 bases; nucleotides outside the gene matches: 13. Germline V lookup: CDR1 SGHTA, CDR2 FQGNSA. The CDR3 totals 16 residues. The DNA of the CDR3 is TGTGCCAGCAGCCAAGCCAAGGACAGGGTAGGATCACCCCTCCACTTT. As protein: CASSQAKDRVGSPLHF.

This clonotype was recorded a few times. CDR3 in DNA: TGCAGCGTTGGGGGGGGTCCCCAAGAGACCCAGTACTTC. Translation gives CSVGGGPQETQYF. This chain links TRBV29-1 with TRBJ2-5; 7 positions agree with TRBD2. The CDR3 extends over 13 amino acids. Trimming removed 4 bases from V and 1 base from J; junction bases left unmatched: 3. Germline V gives CDR1 SQVTM, CDR2 ANQGSEA.

This clonotype appeared many times. CDR3: CASSNILEGGNTIYF. The CDR3 DNA is TGTGCCAGCAGTAACATCTTAGAAGGTGGAAACACCATATATTTT. The chain couples TRBV2 to TRBJ1-3; D is unresolved. Germline loops: CDR1 SNHLY, CDR2 FYNNEI. V lost 5 bases and J 3 bases, leaving 14 bases between the germline ends. This CDR3 contains 15 residues.

V is TRBV6-5 and J is TRBJ2-7; perhaps TRBD1 as D (6 bases). The V and J ends lost 6 bases and 3 bases respectively, with 18 bases between them. This CDR3 spans 15 amino acids. CDR1 is MNHEY and CDR2 is SVGAGI in the germline V gene. The CDR3 here is CASSIGTPRDYEQYF. In DNA form, the CDR3 reads TGTGCCAGCAGCATAGGGACACCGAGGGACTACGAGCAGTACTTC.

This clonotype has just a few counts. The genes are TRBV12-3 or TRBV12-4 and TRBJ1-5, with TRBD1 identical over 9 bases. The CDR3 consists of 19 residues. The V gene end was trimmed by 4 bases and the J gene end by 0 bases; junction bases not matched to a gene: 13. This CDR3 reads CASSSRDRGMRGSNQPQHF. CDR3 coding DNA: TGTGCCAGCAGTTCCCGCGACAGGGGGATGAGAGGTAGCAATCAGCCCCAGCATTTT.

The CDR3 DNA reads as TGTGCTTGGGAACGGGACAGGGGGACTGAAGCTTTCTTT. Encoded protein: CAWERDRGTEAFF. This chain uses TRBV7-9 with TRBJ1-1; the match to TRBD1 covers 11 bases. CDR1 and CDR2 (germline): SEHNR, FQNEAQ (reference sequence). The CDR3 length is 13 residues.

This clonotype was found many times. CDR3 coding DNA: TGCGCCAGCAGTGATGGGGGGATCCAAGAGACCCAGTACTTC. It codes for CASSDGGIQETQYF. This sequence joins TRBV10-1 and TRBJ2-5; D might be TRBD2 (6 bases). The V gene lost 3 bases and the J gene lost 1 base, with 9 bases spanning the gap. CDR1 WNHNN and CDR2 SYGVQD come from the germline V gene (reference sequence). This CDR3 region has 14 residues.

There are many counts of this clonotype. V gene TRBV6-5 combines with J gene TRBJ2-2, with no clear D. The V gene's germline CDR1 is MNHEY and CDR2 SVGAGI. The CDR3 is made up of 12 amino acids. V lost 5 bases and J 4 bases, leaving 5 bases between the germline ends. CDR3 in amino acids: CASSAVTGELFF. The CDR3 DNA sequence: TGTGCCAGCAGTGCGGTCACCGGGGAGCTGTTTTTT.

A few counts support this clonotype. The CDR3 DNA follows: TGTGCCACCGCCGAGCTAGCGGCCCAAGAGACCCAGTACTTC. Its translation is CATAELAAQETQYF. This sequence joins TRBV24-1 and TRBJ2-5; 7 bases match TRBD2. This CDR3 comprises 14 residues. Germline assignment: CDR1 KGHDR and CDR2 SFDVKD. J was trimmed by 1 base and V by 9 bases; bases with no gene match: 7.

Here the CDR3 reads CASSLAYGHTEAFF. For the CDR3, the DNA is TGTGCCAGCAGCTTAGCTTACGGACACACTGAAGCTTTCTTT. The chain couples TRBV11-2 to TRBJ1-1, with D unclear. Trimming cost V 1 base and J 3 bases, with 9 bases left between them. Germline V CDR1 and CDR2: SGHAT, FQNNGV. This CDR3 region has 14 residues.

The sample holds many counts of this clonotype. This rearrangement joins TRBV10-3 to TRBJ2-7, with 8 bases lining up with TRBD1. The CDR3 contains 12 residues. Germline V gives CDR1 ENHRY, CDR2 SYGVKD. V shed 10 bases, J shed 0 bases, and the junction held 2 bases outside the gene matches. The DNA of the CDR3 is TGTGCCACCGGACAGGGCTCCTACGAGCAGTACTTC. Translation: CATGQGSYEQYF.

The chain links TRBV4-3 to TRBJ2-7; unclear D gene. The germline V gene encodes CDR1 LGHNA and CDR2 YSLEER. Trimming removed 1 base from V and 0 bases from J, with 7 bases in between. The CDR3 runs 14 residues. The CDR3 here is CASSQVVFSYEQYF. The CDR3 coding sequence is TGCGCCAGCAGCCAAGTAGTTTTCTCCTACGAGCAGTACTTC.

The sample holds a few counts of this clonotype. The chain is built from TRBV19 and TRBJ1-2; D gene unclear. This CDR3 comprises 12 residues. The V and J ends lost 4 bases and 9 bases respectively, with 12 bases between them. Germline loops: CDR1 LNHDA, CDR2 SQIVND (reference sequence). The CDR3 DNA sequence: TGTGCCAGTAGTACAACAGAGGTTCGCTACACCTTC. Amino acids: CASSTTEVRYTF.

DNA of the CDR3: TGTGCCAGCAGTTATTCGAAGGACAGTGGAAACACCATATATTTT. This encodes CASSYSKDSGNTIYF. The chain couples TRBV7-2 to TRBJ1-3, with a possible D match to TRBD1 (6 bases). This CDR3 spans 15 amino acids. CDR1 is SGHTA, CDR2 FQGNSA, per germline. Deletions cut 6 bases from V and 3 bases from J, with 15 bases between.

A remark on this clonotype: This may be a read error, as it is one base from a much larger clone. V gene TRBV7-2 combines with J gene TRBJ2-5, with TRBD2 as a possible D gene (6 bases). The length of the CDR3 is 13 residues. Germline V gene lookup returns CDR1 SGHTA and CDR2 FQGNSA. Trimming took 1 base from V and 9 from J, leaving 12 bases between them. For the CDR3, the DNA is TGTGCCAGCAGCTTAGGGGAGGACGGGGCCCAGTACTTC. Its translation: CASSLGEDGAQYF.

This clonotype showed up many times. J is TRBJ1-1 and V is TRBV4-3; unclear D gene. Looked up from germline, CDR1 is LGHNA and CDR2 is YSLEER. The CDR3 loop spans 16 amino acids. Deletions cut 6 bases from V and 6 bases from J, with 23 bases between. Written as DNA, the CDR3 is TGCGCCAGCAGTCCTTCATTGGGTGATAGGGTCGCTGAAGCTTTCTTT. Amino acids: CASSPSLGDRVAEAFF.

In its sample, this clonotype was seen a few times. V gene TRBV5-6 combines with J gene TRBJ2-5, with 7 bases identical to TRBD1. CDR1 is SGHDT, CDR2 YYEEEE, per germline. There are 14 residues in the CDR3. Germline trimming cut 2 bases from V and 2 bases from J; bases unmatched to any gene: 3. CDR3 sequence (DNA): TGTGCCAGCAGCTTCCGGGGACAGCAAGAGACCCAGTACTTC. This sequence encodes CASSFRGQQETQYF. The entire variable domain, with the rest obtained from reference TRBV5-6 and TRBJ2-5, is as follows: DAGVTQSPTHLIKTRGQQVTLRCSPKSGHDTVSWYQQALGQGPQFIFQYYEEEERQRGNFPDRFSGHQFPNYSSELNVNALLLGDSALYLCASSFRGQQETQYFGPGTRLLVL.

The gene calls are TRBV7-2 and TRBJ2-7; 10 nucleotides line up with TRBD1. Germline loops: CDR1 SGHTA, CDR2 FQGNSA. V was pared by 3 bases and J by 6 bases, with 5 bases of the junction left unmatched. This CDR3 is 14 amino acids long. CDR3 in DNA: TGTGCCAGCAGCTTCAGACAGGGGGCGCCCGAGCAGTACTTC. It translates to CASSFRQGAPEQYF.

In this sample, this clonotype turned up once. The V call is TRBV20-1, the J call TRBJ2-5; D gene unclear. CDR3 length: 12 residues. Looked up from germline, CDR1 is DFQATT and CDR2 is SNEGSKA (reference sequence). Trimming stripped 4 bases from V and 5 bases from J, with 11 bases between. The CDR3 DNA follows: TGCAGTGCTAACGAGGCCGGGGAGACCCAGTACTTC. Protein: CSANEAGETQYF.

Worth noting for this clonotype: One end of the junction does not line up with germline, which may come from a read error. This chain links TRBV5-4 with TRBJ2-7, with 9 positions matching TRBD2. Per the germline V gene, CDR1 is SGHNT and CDR2 is YYREEE (reference sequence). This CDR3 is 13 amino acids long. Here the CDR3 DNA reads TGCGCCAGCAGCTTCGGACTAGCGAACGAGCAGCACTTC. The encoded protein is CASSFGLANEQHF.